This TCR beta chain was identified during a study of T cell responses to AZD1222 COVID-19 vaccine. The wider study: Recipients boosted at about 4 weeks or about 12 weeks are pooled.

Here immunoSEQ multiplex PCR was the method, and the copy in TCRdb shows in-frame clones only, minus some. The repertoire has roughly 100,000 clones, approximately 90% of them found once; the top ten carry approximately 10%. About this clone: Its antigen is currently unknown.

The CDR3 runs to 14 residues. Per the germline V gene, CDR1 is SGHKS and CDR2 is YYEKEE (reference sequence). With 5 bases removed from V and 6 bases from J, the gap between germline ends came to 15 bases. The study, taken as a whole, reports: Only a handful of people who got AZD1222 tested seropositive at baseline. Clonal diversity was possibly underestimated, and white British individuals and females predominated among donors. Repertoire sampling occurred only after the peak T cell response.

The input for sequencing was peripheral blood, taken on day 0 of AZD1222 vaccination. The TCR sequence derives from an adult in good health. The chain links TRBV5-5 to TRBJ2-1, with a weak D call TRBD1 (5 bases). The CDR3 is CASRRNQGVNEQFF. CDR3 sequence (DNA): TGTGCCAGCAGACGAAACCAGGGTGTCAATGAGCAGTTCTTC.